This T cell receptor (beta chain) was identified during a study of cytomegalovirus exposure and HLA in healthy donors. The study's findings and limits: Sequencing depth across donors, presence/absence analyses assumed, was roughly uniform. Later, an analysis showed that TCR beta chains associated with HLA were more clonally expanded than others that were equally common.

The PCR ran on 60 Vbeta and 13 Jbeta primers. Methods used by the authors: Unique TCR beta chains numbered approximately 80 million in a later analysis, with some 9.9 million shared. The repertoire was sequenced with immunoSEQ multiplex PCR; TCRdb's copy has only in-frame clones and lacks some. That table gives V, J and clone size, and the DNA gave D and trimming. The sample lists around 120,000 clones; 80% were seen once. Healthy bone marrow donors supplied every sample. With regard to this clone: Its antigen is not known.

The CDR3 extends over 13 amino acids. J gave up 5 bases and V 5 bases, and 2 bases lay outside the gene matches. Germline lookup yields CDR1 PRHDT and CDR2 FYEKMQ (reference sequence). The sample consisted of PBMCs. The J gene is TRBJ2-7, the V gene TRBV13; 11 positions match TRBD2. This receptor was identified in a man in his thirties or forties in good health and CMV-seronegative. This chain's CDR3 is CASSLTSGNEQYF. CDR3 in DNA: TGTGCCAGCAGCCTGACTAGCGGGAACGAGCAGTACTTC.